The 14 T cell receptor beta chains given below trace back to one sample, sequenced in a study of blood T cell repertoires in COVID-19. Data came from immunoSEQ multiplex PCR; TCRdb stores just in-frame clones and leaves some out. The repertoire has 200,000 to 300,000 clones, around nine tenths of them found once; the top ten carry approximately 2.4%. Sequenced sample: PBMCs or T cells enriched from blood (not recorded which). The receptors shown here come from a woman in her late teens or twenties who had recovered from COVID-19.

The chain combines TRBV10-3 with TRBJ1-2; tentative D call: TRBD1 (6 bases). CDR3 size: 14 residues. Germline loops: CDR1 ENHRY, CDR2 SYGVKD. The V end lost 10 bases, the J end lost 4 bases, and 19 bases lay between the germline ends. The CDR3 DNA follows: TGTGCCACGCGATCGGCAGGGGATTCCTATGGCTACACCTTC. It encodes CATRSAGDSYGYTF.

The chain has TRBV4-3 and TRBJ2-7; D might be TRBD2 (6 bases). V lost 4 bases and J 4 bases, leaving 11 bases between the germline ends. There are 13 residues in the CDR3. From germline, CDR1 is LGHNA and CDR2 YSLEER. This CDR3 reads CASSPGLSYEQYF. The CDR3, as DNA: TGCGCCAGCAGCCCGGGACTTTCATACGAGCAGTACTTC.

The chain couples TRBV6-6 to TRBJ2-7; 7 nucleotides agree with TRBD1. The CDR3 has 14 residues. The V gene's germline CDR1 is MNHNY and CDR2 SVGAGI (reference sequence). V was clipped by 5 bases and J by 2 bases; unmatched bases: 6. CDR3 amino acids: CASSAVTGTYEQYF. In DNA form, the CDR3 reads TGTGCCAGCAGTGCCGTGACAGGGACCTACGAGCAGTACTTC.

The chain joins TRBV2 to TRBJ1-1; 7 nucleotides line up with TRBD1. Germline loops: CDR1 SNHLY, CDR2 FYNNEI. The V and J ends lost 6 bases and 0 bases, in that order; junction bases with no gene match: 7. This CDR3 contains 15 residues. Here the CDR3 DNA reads TGTGCCAGCAGCGCACCGGGACAGATGAACACTGAAGCTTTCTTT. Translated: CASSAPGQMNTEAFF.

The genes are TRBV5-1 and TRBJ2-1; D is perhaps TRBD1 (5 bases). The CDR3 loop spans 13 amino acids. The V gene lost 5 bases and the J gene lost 7 bases, with 13 bases spanning the gap. Germline values: CDR1 SGHRS, CDR2 YFSETQ. The CDR3 DNA sequence: TGCGCCAGCAGGCAGGGCCCTAATAATGAGCAGTTCTTC. As protein: CASRQGPNNEQFF.

The chain joins TRBV29-1 to TRBJ1-2, with D perhaps TRBD1 (6 bases). Germline V gene lookup returns CDR1 SQVTM and CDR2 ANQGSEA. The CDR3 spans 13 residues. V was shortened by 3 bases and J by 1 base, with 9 bases between the two germline ends. CDR3 region: CSVEPGDNYGYTF. DNA of the CDR3: TGCAGCGTTGAGCCAGGGGATAACTATGGCTACACCTTC.

The chain uses TRBV19 and TRBJ2-2, with D perhaps TRBD2 (7 bases). With 1 base removed from V and 6 bases from J, the gap between germline ends came to 15 bases. Germline CDR1 is LNHDA and CDR2 is SQIVND (reference sequence). The CDR3 consists of 16 residues. The DNA of the CDR3 is TGTGCCAGTAGTATAGGAGGCGGGGGCTGGCCCGGGGAGCTGTTTTTT. Amino acids: CASSIGGGGWPGELFF. The complete variable domain, with remaining parts taken from reference TRBV19 and TRBJ2-2, reads DGGITQSPKYLFRKEGQNVTLSCEQNLNHDAMYWYRQDPGQGLRLIYYSQIVNDFQKGDIAEGYSVSREKKESFPLTVTSAQKNPTAFYLCASSIGGGGWPGELFFGEGSRLTVL.

Here the CDR3 DNA reads TGTGCCAGCAGCCCTATGATTAGCGGTTACAATGAGCAGTTCTTC. Protein sequence: CASSPMISGYNEQFF. This sequence joins TRBV9 and TRBJ2-1; possibly TRBD2 for D (6 bases). The CDR3 is 15 amino acids. V was pared by 4 bases and J by 4 bases, with 15 bases between. Germline loops: CDR1 SGDLS, CDR2 YYNGEE.

This chain's CDR3 is CASSQGGQGEFNTEAFF. The CDR3 DNA reads TGCGCCAGCAGCCAAGGGGGACAGGGGGAGTTTAACACTGAAGCTTTCTTT. The V call is TRBV4-1, the J call TRBJ1-1, with 11 bases aligning to TRBD1. From germline, CDR1 is MGHRA and CDR2 YSYEKL. The V and J ends lost 1 base and 2 bases, in that order; junction bases with no gene match: 6. The CDR3 covers 17 residues.

The chain combines TRBV12-5 with TRBJ1-5; 7 positions agree with TRBD1. CDR1 and CDR2 from the germline V gene are LGHNT and FRNRAP. The trim removed 4 bases at V and 7 bases at J, leaving 10 bases unmatched. The CDR3 consists of 15 residues. The CDR3 reads CASGSEGGQGQPQHF. In nucleotides, the CDR3 is TGTGCTAGTGGTTCGGAAGGGGGCCAAGGCCAGCCCCAGCATTTT.

This rearrangement joins TRBV5-1 to TRBJ2-7; 7 nucleotides match TRBD2. The CDR3 contains 15 residues. Trimming took 0 bases from V and 1 from J; bases not matched to a gene: 4. Germline V gene lookup returns CDR1 SGHRS and CDR2 YFSETQ. As DNA, the CDR3 is TGCGCCAGCAGCTTGGAGGCTAGCGGATCCTACGAGCAGTACTTC. This translates into CASSLEASGSYEQYF.

The V call is TRBV19, the J call TRBJ1-2; no firm D call. Germline values: CDR1 LNHDA, CDR2 SQIVND (reference sequence). V lost 5 bases to trimming and J lost 4 bases, with 14 bases between them. The CDR3 covers 14 residues. CDR3: CASSPGDRLYGYTF. CDR3 sequence (DNA): TGTGCCAGTAGTCCGGGAGACCGCCTCTATGGCTACACCTTC.

The chain recombines TRBV28 with TRBJ2-3; TRBD2 matches 9 bases. Trimming took 1 base from V and 2 from J; bases not matched to a gene: 13. The CDR3 spans 19 residues. CDR1 and CDR2 (germline): MDHEN, SYDVKM. Written as DNA, the CDR3 is TGTGCCAGCAGTTTATCCCCCCCTCGGGCTAGCGGGAACACAGATACGCAGTATTTT. This sequence encodes CASSLSPPRASGNTDTQYF.

The V and J genes are TRBV19 and TRBJ1-1; D call uncertain. Trimming left V 10 bases short and J 4 bases short, with 16 bases between. The germline V gene encodes CDR1 LNHDA and CDR2 SQIVND (reference sequence). The length of the CDR3 is 13 residues. The CDR3 loop is CATSQGRGTEAFF. The CDR3 nucleotides read TGTGCCACCTCCCAAGGCCGGGGCACTGAAGCTTTCTTT.